The entry below describes one T cell receptor beta chain. Its antigen remains undetermined. One base away there is no much larger clone; base qualities are not given. This sample stems from a study of blood T cell repertoires in COVID-19 (dated by TCRdb to the early 2020s). The study in broad terms: Samples covering the acute and convalescent phases of COVID-19 were provided by collaborators in the United States, Italy and Spain. The material from the prospective study consisted of cDNA or gDNA derived from T cells, B-cell-depleted T cells, or PBMCs. Deeply sampled blood TCRbeta repertoires from subjects exposed to, actively infected with, or recovered from COVID-19 were included in the dataset. The repertoires were released in a freely available public database meant as a resource for research on the immune response to SARS-CoV-2. The samples were drawn from two sources: the first 160 participants of the ongoing ImmuneRACE study, and 1,254 subjects contributed by 6 global collaborators. The sample metadata nearly always contained a de-identified subject ID, COVID-19 status, age in years and sex. Where HLA class I and class II types were available, the types were taken from metadata supplied by the sample provider, not from assay-based typing. What the work shows at the level of the full study, not this receptor alone: The quantity of clinical and demographic metadata differed by source and by participant and was supplied without curation.

TCRbeta CDR3 regions were amplified from genomic DNA by means of the immunoSEQ Assay, a bias-controlled multiplex PCR. The authors' pipeline ran thus. Within the assay, amplification of reference gene primers was used to estimate how many nucleated cells each sample contained. To quantify the absolute abundance of each unique TCRbeta CDR3 rearrangement, sequence reads were collapsed and filtered. For each sample, productive Simpson clonality was calculated as the square root of Simpson's diversity index over productive rearrangements. TCRdb retrieved this table from immuneACCESS and kept in-frame rearrangements only. Not all clones are present; in checked studies, unresolved V genes account for under half, and no reason is known for the remainder. Clonal size and the V and J genes are those of that table, whereas D and trimming came from the DNA. The sample table lists 200,000 to 250,000 clones, 84% of them with a count of one. Around 18% of the sample comes from the top ten.

The collaborating institutions used their own protocols to collect whole blood in K2EDTA tubes. Collaborator samples were shipped for TCRbeta analysis as frozen whole blood, isolated PBMCs, or DNA extracted from either sample type. Spanning cysteine to phenylalanine, the CDR3 consists of 15 amino acids. Just CDR3 DNA is preserved here, 45 bases in frame from base 1. V and J are trimmed by 4 bases and 8 bases, and the gene matches miss 8 bases of the junction. For CDR1 and CDR2, the germline V gene lists SGHRS and YFSETQ. The chain is made from TRBV5-1 and TRBJ2-1; TRBD1 aligns with 11 central bases. This receptor was obtained from a woman aged 80 or older with active or convalescent COVID-19. The sample comprised peripheral blood. The DNA sequence follows: TGCGCCAGCAGCCCCGGACAGGGGGCCTTGGATGAGCAGTTCTTC. This codes for CASSPGQGALDEQFF.